The entry below gives a single T cell receptor beta chain sequence along with its context. As yet, its antigen is unknown. This entry comes from a study of siplizumab effects on memory and regulatory T cells. V trimming: 3 bases; J trimming: 8 bases; junction bases outside the gene matches: 12. The length of the CDR3 is 15 residues. Germline V gives CDR1 LGHNA, CDR2 YSLEER. Study-wide results and limits: Siplizumab produced a significant drop in alloreactive sequences attributable to unstimulated CD4+ memory cells. With siplizumab, mappable alloreactive CD4+ clones averaged around 71% Treg-derived, versus more than 25% in controls.

The data were produced by immunoSEQ multiplex PCR, yet TCRdb's version contains in-frame clones alone and is incomplete. The sample yields tens of thousands of clones, about 93% seen once. This chain uses TRBV4-3 with TRBJ1-2, with 7 nucleotides matching TRBD1. The TCR sequence derives from a human donor in good health. The sample was non-Treg CD4+ T cells sorted from blood. The CDR3 loop reads CASSQDATGRLGYTF. The CDR3 bases are TGCGCCAGCAGCCAGGATGCGACAGGGCGGTTAGGCTACACCTTC.